Listed below are T cell receptor beta chains from one sample, sequenced in a study of blood T cells in healthy people across ages. TCRdb independently ran MiXCR on the 5' RACE reads; one entry per CDR3 protein. This sample carries hundreds of thousands of distinct CDR3 sequences, more than 25% of them seen once, and the ten largest clones take roughly 17%. The sample comprised blood. These receptors were taken from a woman aged 80 or older in good health. The CDR3 runs from the conserved cysteine through the conserved F or W. A D gene is named only where the DNA matches it firmly. The listing skips clone size in some rows; elsewhere it reads once, few, many or a size class.

many	-	TRBV7-9	TRBJ1-2	TGTGCCAGCAGCCCCCCCCGGGCAGGGTTCTCCTCCACCTTC	CASSPPRAGFSSTF
few	-	TRBV14	TRBJ2-5	TGTGCCAGCAGCCAATTCGTAGAGACCCAGTACTTC	CASSQFVETQYF
few	-	TRBV5-5	TRBJ1-5	TGTGCCAGCAGCTCTGCTGGGGGAAGTCAGCCCCAGCATTTT	CASSSAGGSQPQHF
-	-	TRBV18	TRBJ2-5	TGTGCCAGCTCACCAATGAACGGGGGGCCCGAGACCCAGTACTTC	CASSPMNGGPETQYF
many	TRBD1	TRBV30	TRBJ2-3	TGTGCCTGGAGCCGACAGGGGGCGGGCACAGATACGCAGTATTTT	CAWSRQGAGTDTQYF
few	TRBD1	TRBV7-9	TRBJ1-2	TGTGCCAGCAGCTTAGCGGGACAGGTCCATGGCTACACCTTC	CASSLAGQVHGYTF
-	TRBD2	TRBV7-9	TRBJ2-5	TGTGCCAGCAGCTCGAGAATAGCGGGTGCTCGCTATGAGCAGTACTTC	CASSSRIAGARYEQYF
many	TRBD2	TRBV6-1	TRBJ2-7	TGTGCCAGCAGTGAAGCCCTTGCGGGGCGGGGGTCCTACGAGCAGTACTTC	CASSEALAGRGSYEQYF
few	-	TRBV3-1	TRBJ1-1	TGTGCCAGCAGCCAAGGGGGCTGGTGGAACACTGAAGCTTTCTTT	CASSQGGWWNTEAFF
-	-	TRBV5-5	TRBJ2-3	TGTGCCAGCAGCTTGGAGGGTTTCGGAGGTGGCACAGATACGCAGTATTTT	CASSLEGFGGGTDTQYF
many	TRBD2	TRBV5-1	TRBJ2-1	TGCGCCAGCAGCTGGGAGGGCAACAATGAGCAGTTCTTC	CASSWEGNNEQFF
-	-	TRBV7-8	TRBJ1-2	TGTGCCAGCAGCACCCCAGGGAAGGGTGACTACACCTTC	CASSTPGKGDYTF
many	-	TRBV9	TRBJ2-6	TGTGCCAGCAGCAGGAACAGGGTGCGCTACTCTGGGGCCAACGTCCTGACTTTC	CASSRNRVRYSGANVLTF
-	-	TRBV7-2	TRBJ2-7	TGTGCCAGCAGCTTAGCGGTCACAGGGTTTAGTTTGCCTTACGAGCAGTACTTC	CASSLAVTGFSLPYEQYF